Listed below are T cell receptor beta chains from one sample, sequenced in a study of beta chain features in type 1 diabetes. TCRdb keeps only in-frame clones here, not all; method: immunoSEQ multiplex PCR. Among 150,000 or so clones, approximately 10% were seen once, and the ten largest hold over 2%. The sequencing sample was made of central memory CD4+ T cells from blood. The receptors here all came from a man younger than 35 in good health. The CDR3 runs from the conserved cysteine through the conserved F or W. The D gene is left open where the match is weak. Size is omitted from some rows. Given values are once, few, many or a class for expanded clones.

clone_size	d_call	v_call	j_call	cdr3_nt	cdr3_aa
few	NA	TRBV11-1	TRBJ2-1	TGTGCCAGCAGCCAAGATGCCATCTTC	CASSQDAIF
NA	TRBD2	TRBV5-1	TRBJ2-7	TGCGCCAGCAGTACGCTAGCGGACGAGCAGTACTTC	CASSTLADEQYF
few	TRBD1	TRBV7-2	TRBJ2-5	TGTGCCAGCAGCTTAGGGACAGGGCAAAAAGAGACCCAGTACTTC	CASSLGTGQKETQYF
NA	TRBD2	TRBV5-8	TRBJ2-3	TGTGCCAGCGGGACTAGTGGCCGAAACCCTCTTAAGTATTTT	CASGTSGRNPLKYF
few	NA	TRBV7-9	TRBJ2-7	TGTGCCAGCAGCTGGATCAGCCACGAGCAGTACTTC	CASSWISHEQYF
NA	TRBD1	TRBV13	TRBJ2-7	TGTGCCAGCAGCCCACAGGGGTCACCTGCCGAGCAGTACTTC	CASSPQGSPAEQYF
NA	NA	TRBV6-5	TRBJ2-1	TGTGCCAGCAGTTCTGGGCCTCCCTTGGGTCGTGAGCAGTTCTTC	CASSSGPPLGREQFF
few	NA	TRBV4-3	TRBJ2-5	TGCGCCAGCAGCCAAGAGGCCAAGGGGACCCAGTACTTC	CASSQEAKGTQYF
few	TRBD2	TRBV28	TRBJ2-4	TGTGCCAGCAGTTCTAGCGGGGAGAAGGCCAAAAACATTCAGTACTTC	CASSSSGEKAKNIQYF
few	NA	TRBV5-6	TRBJ2-5	TGTGCCAGCAGCTTCGGGACGATAGAGACCCAGTACTTC	CASSFGTIETQYF
NA	TRBD2	TRBV7-3	TRBJ2-1	TGTGCCAGCAGCCGGACTAGCGGCTACAATGAGCAGTTCTTC	CASSRTSGYNEQFF
NA	NA	TRBV4-3	TRBJ1-1	TGCGCCAGCAGCCAAGATTTTAGAGGGATTGATGACACTGAAGCTTTCTTT	CASSQDFRGIDDTEAFF
NA	NA	TRBV6-6	TRBJ1-2	TGTGCCAGCAGCCTCGGACAGACCTTTCGCTACACCTTC	CASSLGQTFRYTF
NA	NA	TRBV7-7	TRBJ2-5	TGTGCCAGCAGCACCTTTGGCGGGGTAGGGACCCAGTACTTC	CASSTFGGVGTQYF
few	NA	TRBV7-2	TRBJ1-3	TGTGCCAGCAGCTTGAGGCGGCCCTCTGGAAACACCATATATTTT	CASSLRRPSGNTIYF
NA	TRBD2	TRBV9	TRBJ2-7	TGTGCCAGCAGCGTATCGGGGACTAGCGGGGTGTACGAGCAGTACTTC	CASSVSGTSGVYEQYF
NA	NA	TRBV4-1	TRBJ2-3	TGCGCCAGCAGCCAAGATCCCGGACTAGATACGCAGTATTTT	CASSQDPGLDTQYF
NA	NA	TRBV2	TRBJ1-1	TGTGCCAGCAGTGAATCGGGGGAATCCGGTGAAGCTTTCTTT	CASSESGESGEAFF
few	TRBD2	TRBV28	TRBJ2-1	TGTGCCAGCAGTTTTTCGGCTAGCGGGAACTATGAGCAGTTCTTC	CASSFSASGNYEQFF
NA	TRBD1	TRBV28	TRBJ2-3	TGTGCCAGCACCTTGACAGGGGGCGCGGTAGATACGCAGTATTTT	CASTLTGGAVDTQYF
NA	NA	TRBV28	TRBJ1-2	TGTGCCAGCAGAAGGGAAGACTATGGCTACACCTTC	CASRREDYGYTF
NA	NA	TRBV5-1	TRBJ2-1	TGCGCCAGCAGCTTGGTCCCACTAAATGAGCAGTTCTTC	CASSLVPLNEQFF
NA	NA	TRBV29-1	TRBJ1-6	TGCAGCGTCGGGACGGGGACAAACACACCCCTCCACTTT	CSVGTGTNTPLHF
few	NA	TRBV29-1	TRBJ2-1	TGCAGCGTTGGAGGTTCGTTCAGAGGGAACAATGAGCAGTTCTTC	CSVGGSFRGNNEQFF
NA	NA	TRBV5-5	TRBJ2-6	TGTGCCAGCAGCTTGGGGACCTTCGGGGCCAACGTCCTGACTTTC	CASSLGTFGANVLTF
NA	NA	TRBV7-6	TRBJ2-1	TGTGCCAGCAGCTTGGGCGCGGGACGCACCTACAATGAGCAGTTCTTC	CASSLGAGRTYNEQFF
NA	NA	TRBV30	TRBJ1-4	TGTGCCTGGAGTGTCTGGGGTTCGGATGAAAAACTGTTTTTT	CAWSVWGSDEKLFF
NA	TRBD1	TRBV28	TRBJ1-4	TGTGCCAGCAGTACCCGGACAGGAGGAAATGAAAAACTGTTTTTT	CASSTRTGGNEKLFF
many	TRBD2	TRBV18	TRBJ2-1	TGTGCCAGCTCACCCTCCGGGCGGGGGGGTAATGAGCAGTTCTTC	CASSPSGRGGNEQFF
many	NA	TRBV9	TRBJ1-6	TGTGCCAGCAGCGTAGAGGGAACGCGGTCACCCCTCCACTTT	CASSVEGTRSPLHF